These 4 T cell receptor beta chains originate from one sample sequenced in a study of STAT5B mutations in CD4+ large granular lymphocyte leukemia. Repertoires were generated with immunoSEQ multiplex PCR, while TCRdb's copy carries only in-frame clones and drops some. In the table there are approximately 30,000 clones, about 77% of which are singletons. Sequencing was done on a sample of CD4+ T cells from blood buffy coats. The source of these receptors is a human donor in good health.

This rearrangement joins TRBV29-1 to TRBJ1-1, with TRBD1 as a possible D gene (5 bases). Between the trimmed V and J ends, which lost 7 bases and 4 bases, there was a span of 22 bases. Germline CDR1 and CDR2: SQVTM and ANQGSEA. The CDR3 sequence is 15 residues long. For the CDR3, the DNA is TGCAGCGCCCTAAAGGAGGTCAGGGCGAGCACTGAAGCTTTCTTT. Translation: CSALKEVRASTEAFF.

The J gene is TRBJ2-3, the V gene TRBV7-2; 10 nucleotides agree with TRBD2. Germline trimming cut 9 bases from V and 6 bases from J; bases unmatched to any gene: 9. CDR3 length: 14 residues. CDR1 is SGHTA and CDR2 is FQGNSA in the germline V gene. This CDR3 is CARTSGRAGDTQYF. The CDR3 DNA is TGTGCCAGGACGAGCGGGAGGGCCGGGGATACGCAGTATTTT. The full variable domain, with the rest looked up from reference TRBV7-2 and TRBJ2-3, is GAGVSQSPSNKVTEKGKDVELRCDPISGHTALYWYRQSLGQGLEFLIYFQGNSAPDKSGLPSDRFSAERTGGSVSTLTIQRTQQEDSAVYLCARTSGRAGDTQYFGPGTRLTVL.

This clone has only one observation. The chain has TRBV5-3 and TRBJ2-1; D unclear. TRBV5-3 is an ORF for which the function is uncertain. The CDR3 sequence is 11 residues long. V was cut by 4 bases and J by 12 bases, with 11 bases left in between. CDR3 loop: CARSLARGQFF. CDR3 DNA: TGTGCCAGAAGCCTGGCTCGCGGGCAGTTCTTC.

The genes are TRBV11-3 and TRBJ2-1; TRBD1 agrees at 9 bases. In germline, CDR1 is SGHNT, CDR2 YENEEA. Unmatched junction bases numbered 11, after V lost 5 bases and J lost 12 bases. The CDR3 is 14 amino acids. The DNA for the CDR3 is TGTGCCAGCAGCCCCGACGGGGAGACAGGGGGGCAGTTCTTC. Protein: CASSPDGETGGQFF.